A single count supports the clone carrying this T cell receptor (beta chain). V lost 0 bases and J 6 bases, leaving 12 bases between the germline ends. The CDR3 length is 14 residues. Germline CDR1 reads SGDLS; CDR2 reads YYNGEE. The sequenced target, TCR beta, came from blood CD8+ and CD4+ T cells. This specimen comes from a study of CD8 T cells in Susac syndrome. Random hexamers were used to reverse transcribe about 0.45 to 1 ug of RNA. MiXCR, run by TCRdb on the immunoSEQ multiplex PCR reads, gives a single entry per CDR3 protein. The sample lists about 180,000 distinct CDR3 sequences; about 95% were seen once.

The V call is TRBV9, the J call TRBJ1-1; D is ambiguous. Sequencing was performed on CD4+ T cells from PBMCs. The TCR originated in a human donor with Susac syndrome. CDR3 sequence: CASSVVQANPEAFF. As DNA, the CDR3 is TGTGCCAGCAGCGTAGTTCAGGCTAATCCTGAAGCTTTCTTT.